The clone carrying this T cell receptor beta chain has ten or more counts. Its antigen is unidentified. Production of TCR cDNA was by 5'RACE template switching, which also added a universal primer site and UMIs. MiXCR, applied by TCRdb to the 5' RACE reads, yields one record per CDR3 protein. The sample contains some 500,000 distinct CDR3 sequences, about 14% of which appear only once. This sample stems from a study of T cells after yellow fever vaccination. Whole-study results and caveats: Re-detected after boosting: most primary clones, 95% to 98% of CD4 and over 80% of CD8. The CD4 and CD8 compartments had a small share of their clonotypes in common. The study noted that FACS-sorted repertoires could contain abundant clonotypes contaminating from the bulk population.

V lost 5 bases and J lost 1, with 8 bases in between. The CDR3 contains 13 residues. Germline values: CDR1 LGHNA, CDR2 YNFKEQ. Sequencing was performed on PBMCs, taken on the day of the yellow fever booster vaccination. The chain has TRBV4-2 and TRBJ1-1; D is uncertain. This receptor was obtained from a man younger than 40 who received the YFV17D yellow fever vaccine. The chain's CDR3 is CASSRGENTEAFF. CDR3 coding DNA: TGTGCCAGCAGCAGAGGAGAGAACACTGAAGCTTTCTTT.